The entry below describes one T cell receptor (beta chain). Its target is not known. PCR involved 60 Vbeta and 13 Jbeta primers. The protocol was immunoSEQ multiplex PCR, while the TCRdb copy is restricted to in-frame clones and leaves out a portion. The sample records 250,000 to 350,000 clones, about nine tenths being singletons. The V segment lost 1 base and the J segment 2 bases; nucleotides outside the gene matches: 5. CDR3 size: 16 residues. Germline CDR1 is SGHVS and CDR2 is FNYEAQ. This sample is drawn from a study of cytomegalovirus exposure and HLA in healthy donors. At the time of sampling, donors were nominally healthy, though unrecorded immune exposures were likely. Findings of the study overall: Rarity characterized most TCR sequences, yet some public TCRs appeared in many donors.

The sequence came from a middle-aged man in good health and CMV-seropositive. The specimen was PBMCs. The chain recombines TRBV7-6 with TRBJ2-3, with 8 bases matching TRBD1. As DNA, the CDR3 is TGTGCCAGCAGCTTAGGGACAGGGCAAGCCACAGATACGCAGTATTTT. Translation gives CASSLGTGQATDTQYF.